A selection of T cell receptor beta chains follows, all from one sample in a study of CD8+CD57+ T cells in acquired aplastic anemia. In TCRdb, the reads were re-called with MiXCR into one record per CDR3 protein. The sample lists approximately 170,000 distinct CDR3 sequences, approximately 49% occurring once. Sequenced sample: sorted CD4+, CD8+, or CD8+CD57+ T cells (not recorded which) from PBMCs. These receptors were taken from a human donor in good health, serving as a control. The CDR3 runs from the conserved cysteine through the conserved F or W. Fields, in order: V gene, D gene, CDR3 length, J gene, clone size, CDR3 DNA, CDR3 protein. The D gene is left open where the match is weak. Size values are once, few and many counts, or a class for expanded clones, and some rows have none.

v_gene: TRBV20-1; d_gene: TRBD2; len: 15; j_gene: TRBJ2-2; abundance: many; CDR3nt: TGCAGTGCCGGCGGGGGGGCAATGAAGGCCGGGGAGCTGTTTTTT; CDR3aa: CSAGGGAMKAGELFF
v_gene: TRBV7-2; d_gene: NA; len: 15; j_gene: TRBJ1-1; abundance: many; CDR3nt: TGTGCCAGCAGCTTAGATAGGGATAGGGGCACTGAAGCTTTCTTT; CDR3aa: CASSLDRDRGTEAFF
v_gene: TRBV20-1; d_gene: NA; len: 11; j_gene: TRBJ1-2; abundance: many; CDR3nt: TGCAGTGCTAGATACATCTATGGCTACACCTTC; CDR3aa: CSARYIYGYTF
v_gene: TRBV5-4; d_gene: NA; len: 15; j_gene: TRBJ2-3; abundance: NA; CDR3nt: TGTGCCAGCAGCTCCTCCGGGACCTCCACAGATACGCAGTATTTT; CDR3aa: CASSSSGTSTDTQYF
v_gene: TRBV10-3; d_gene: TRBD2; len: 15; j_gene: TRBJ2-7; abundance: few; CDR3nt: TGTGCCATCAGTGAGACTAGCGGGGGATCCTACGAGCAGTACTTC; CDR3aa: CAISETSGGSYEQYF
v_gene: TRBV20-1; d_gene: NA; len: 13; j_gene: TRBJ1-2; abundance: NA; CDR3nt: TGCAGTGCTAGCCCAGCAGGTGGAGATGGCTACACCTTC; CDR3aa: CSASPAGGDGYTF
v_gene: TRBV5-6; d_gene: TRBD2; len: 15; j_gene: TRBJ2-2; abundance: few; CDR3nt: TGTGCCAGCAGCGACGGGACTAGCGCCCTCGGGGAGCTGTTTTTT; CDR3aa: CASSDGTSALGELFF
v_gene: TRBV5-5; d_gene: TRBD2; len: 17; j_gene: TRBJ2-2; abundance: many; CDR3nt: TGTGCCAGCAGCTTGAGACTAGCGGGGGGTCACACCGGGGAGCTGTTTTTT; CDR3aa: CASSLRLAGGHTGELFF
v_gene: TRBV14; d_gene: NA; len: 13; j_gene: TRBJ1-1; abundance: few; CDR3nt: TGTGCCAGCAGCCTTCGAGGGGGCACTGAAGCTTTCTTT; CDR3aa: CASSLRGGTEAFF
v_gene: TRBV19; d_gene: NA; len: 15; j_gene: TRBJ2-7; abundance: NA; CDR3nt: TGTGCCAGTAGTGGCAATTCACTTACCCACTACGAGCAGTACTTC; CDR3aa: CASSGNSLTHYEQYF
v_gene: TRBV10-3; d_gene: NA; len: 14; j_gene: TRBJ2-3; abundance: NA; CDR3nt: TGTGCCATCAGCCGACAGGTTGACGAAGATACGCAGTATTTT; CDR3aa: CAISRQVDEDTQYF
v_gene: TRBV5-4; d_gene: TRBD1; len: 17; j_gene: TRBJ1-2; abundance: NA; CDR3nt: TGTGCCAGCAGCTTTCTACAGGGGTATAGGACTAACTATGGCTACACCTTC; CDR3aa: CASSFLQGYRTNYGYTF
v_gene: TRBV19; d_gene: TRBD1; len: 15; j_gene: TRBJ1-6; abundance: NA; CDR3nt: TGTGCCAGCAGCTCGGGACAGGGGAACAGTTCACCCCTCCACTTT; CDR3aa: CASSSGQGNSSPLHF
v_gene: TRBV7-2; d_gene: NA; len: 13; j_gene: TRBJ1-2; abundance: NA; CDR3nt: TGTGCCAGCAGCTGGGGACAAAACTATGGCTACACCTTC; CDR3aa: CASSWGQNYGYTF
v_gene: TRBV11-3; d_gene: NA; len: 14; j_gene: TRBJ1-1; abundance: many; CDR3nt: TGTGCCAGCAGTCCCGACGGCATGAACACTGAAGCTTTCTTT; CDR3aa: CASSPDGMNTEAFF
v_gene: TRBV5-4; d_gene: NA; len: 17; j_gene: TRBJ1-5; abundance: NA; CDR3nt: TGTGCCCCCCGCTACCCCAGCTGCTGGCCAACAAATCAGCCCCAGCATTTT; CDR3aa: CAPRYPSCWPTNQPQHF
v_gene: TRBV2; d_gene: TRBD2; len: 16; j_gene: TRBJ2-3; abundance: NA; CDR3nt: TGTGCCAGCAGTGAAATCGGCGGGGGGCGCACAGATACGCAGTATTTT; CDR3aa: CASSEIGGGRTDTQYF
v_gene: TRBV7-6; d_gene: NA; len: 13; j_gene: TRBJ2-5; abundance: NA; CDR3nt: TGTGCCAGCAGCGTAGCAACAGGGGAGACCCAGTACTTC; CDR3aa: CASSVATGETQYF
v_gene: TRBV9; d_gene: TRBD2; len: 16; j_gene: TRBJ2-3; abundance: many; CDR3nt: TGTGCCAGCAGCTTACGACTAGCGGGGGGGACAGATACGCAGTATTTT; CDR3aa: CASSLRLAGGTDTQYF
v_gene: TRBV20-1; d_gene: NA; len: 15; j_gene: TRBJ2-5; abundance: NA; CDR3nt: TGCAGTGCTAGTGTTAGTACAGGGCTCGGTTTGACCCAGTACTTC; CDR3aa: CSASVSTGLGLTQYF
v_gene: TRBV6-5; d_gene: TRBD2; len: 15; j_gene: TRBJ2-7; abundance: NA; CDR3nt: TGTGCCAGCAGGTTTACTAGCGGGGCGGGATACGAGCAGTACTTC; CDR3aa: CASRFTSGAGYEQYF
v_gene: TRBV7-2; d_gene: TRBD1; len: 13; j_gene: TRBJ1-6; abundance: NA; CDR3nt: TGTGCCAGCAGCTTTCAGGGGGATAAGGGCCTCCACTTT; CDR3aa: CASSFQGDKGLHF
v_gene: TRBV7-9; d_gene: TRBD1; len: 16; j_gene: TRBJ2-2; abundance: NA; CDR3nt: TGTGCCAGCAGCTGGGGACAGGGGGCACAAGCCGGGGAGCTGTTTTTT; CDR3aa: CASSWGQGAQAGELFF
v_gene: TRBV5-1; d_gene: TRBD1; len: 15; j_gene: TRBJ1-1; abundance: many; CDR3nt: TGCGCCAGCAGCGGAGGACAGGGTGAGGTCACTGAAGCTTTCTTT; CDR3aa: CASSGGQGEVTEAFF
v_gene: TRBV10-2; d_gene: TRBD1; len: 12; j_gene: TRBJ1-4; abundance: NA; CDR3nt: TGTGCCAGCAATGACAGGGAGTGGAAACTGTTTTTT; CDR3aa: CASNDREWKLFF
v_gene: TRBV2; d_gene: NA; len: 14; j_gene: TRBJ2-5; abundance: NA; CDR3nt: TGTGCCAGCAGCCCTAATGGGGAGGAAGGGGCCCAGTACTTC; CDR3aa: CASSPNGEEGAQYF
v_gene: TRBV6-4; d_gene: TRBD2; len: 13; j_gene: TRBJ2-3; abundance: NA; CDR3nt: TGTGCCAGCAGGACTAGCGGCACAGATACGCAGTATTTT; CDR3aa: CASRTSGTDTQYF
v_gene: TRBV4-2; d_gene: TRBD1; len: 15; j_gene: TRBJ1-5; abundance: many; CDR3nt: TGTGCCAGCAGCCCTGGGACAGTCGACAATCAGCCCCAGCATTTT; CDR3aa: CASSPGTVDNQPQHF
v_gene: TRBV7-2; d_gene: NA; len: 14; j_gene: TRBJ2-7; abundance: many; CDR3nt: TGTGCCAGCAGCCCCCACATCAGCTACTACGAGCAGTACTTC; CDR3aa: CASSPHISYYEQYF
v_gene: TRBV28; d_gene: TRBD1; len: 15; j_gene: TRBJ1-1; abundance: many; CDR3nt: TGTGCCAGCAGCCCCCGACAGGGGTGGAACACTGAAGCTTTCTTT; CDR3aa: CASSPRQGWNTEAFF
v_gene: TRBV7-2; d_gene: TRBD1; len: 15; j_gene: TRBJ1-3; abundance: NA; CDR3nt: TGTGCCAGCAGCGCCCACAGGGGGGGAGGAAACACCATATATTTT; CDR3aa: CASSAHRGGGNTIYF
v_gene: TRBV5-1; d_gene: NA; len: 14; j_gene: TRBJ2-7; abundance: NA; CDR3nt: TGCGCCAGCAGCTTGGGGTATGCGGCTTACGAGCAGTACTTC; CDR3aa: CASSLGYAAYEQYF
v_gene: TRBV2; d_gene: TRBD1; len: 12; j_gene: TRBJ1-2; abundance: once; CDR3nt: TGTGCCAGCAGGGACAGGGGTGTTGGCTACACCTTC; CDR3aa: CASRDRGVGYTF
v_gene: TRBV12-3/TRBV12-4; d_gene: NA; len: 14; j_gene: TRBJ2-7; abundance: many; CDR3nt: TGTGCCAGCAGTTTAGTCCCGACGGAATCCGAGCAGTACTTC; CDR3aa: CASSLVPTESEQYF
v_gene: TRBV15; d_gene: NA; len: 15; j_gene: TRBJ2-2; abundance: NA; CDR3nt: TGTGCCACCAGCAGAGTTGGACTCCACACCGGGGAGCTGTTTTTT; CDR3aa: CATSRVGLHTGELFF
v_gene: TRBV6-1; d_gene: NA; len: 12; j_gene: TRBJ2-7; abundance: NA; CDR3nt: TGTGCCAGCAGTGGACTGGACTACGAGCAGTACTTC; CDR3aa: CASSGLDYEQYF
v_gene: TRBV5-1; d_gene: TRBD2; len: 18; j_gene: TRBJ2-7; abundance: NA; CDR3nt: TGCGCCAGCAGCTTGGCCGGGTGGGCTAGCGGTAGCTCCTACGAGCAGTACTTC; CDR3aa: CASSLAGWASGSSYEQYF
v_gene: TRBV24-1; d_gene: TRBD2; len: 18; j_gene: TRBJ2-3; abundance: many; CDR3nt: TGTGCCACCAGTGACCCTAGCGGGGGGGGATCATGGACAGATACGCAGTATTTT; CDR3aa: CATSDPSGGGSWTDTQYF
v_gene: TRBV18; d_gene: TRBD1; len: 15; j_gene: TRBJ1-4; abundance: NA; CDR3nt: TGTGCCAGCTCACCACCGGGGACAGTTAATGAAAAACTGTTTTTT; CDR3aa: CASSPPGTVNEKLFF
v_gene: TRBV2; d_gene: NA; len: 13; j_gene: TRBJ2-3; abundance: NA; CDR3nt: TGTGCCAGCAGTACTGGACAGATAAATACGCAGTATTTT; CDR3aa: CASSTGQINTQYF
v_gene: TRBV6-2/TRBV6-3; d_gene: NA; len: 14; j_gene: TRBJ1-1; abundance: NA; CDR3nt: TGTGCCAGCAGTCTCGGACTGATGAACACTGAAGCTTTCTTT; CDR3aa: CASSLGLMNTEAFF
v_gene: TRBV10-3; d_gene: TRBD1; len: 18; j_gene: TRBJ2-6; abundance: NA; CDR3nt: TGTGCCATCAGTGAGTCACAGACAGGGGGCGCTGGGGCCAACGTCCTGACTTTC; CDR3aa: CAISESQTGGAGANVLTF
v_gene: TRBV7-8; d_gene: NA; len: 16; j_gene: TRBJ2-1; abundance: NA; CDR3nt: TGTGCCAGCAGCCCCCGGGGGCAAAACTCCTACAATGAGCAGTTCTTC; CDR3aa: CASSPRGQNSYNEQFF
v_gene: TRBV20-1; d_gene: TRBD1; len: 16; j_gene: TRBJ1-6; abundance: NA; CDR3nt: TGCAGTGCTAGGCCATCACTGGGACAGGATAATTCACCCCTCCACTTT; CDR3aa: CSARPSLGQDNSPLHF
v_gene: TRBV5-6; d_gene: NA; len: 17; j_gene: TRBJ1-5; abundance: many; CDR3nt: TGTGCCAGCAGCTGGGGGCCCGACAGTAGAGGCAATCAGCCCCAGCATTTT; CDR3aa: CASSWGPDSRGNQPQHF
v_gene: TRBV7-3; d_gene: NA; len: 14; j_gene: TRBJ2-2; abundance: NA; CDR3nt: TGTGCCAGCAGCACAAGGGCGAACACCGGGGAGCTGTTTTTT; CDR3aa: CASSTRANTGELFF
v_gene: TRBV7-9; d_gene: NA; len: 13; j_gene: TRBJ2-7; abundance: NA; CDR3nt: TGTGCCAGCAGCTTCGCGGGCAGGGACGAGCAGTACTTC; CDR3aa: CASSFAGRDEQYF
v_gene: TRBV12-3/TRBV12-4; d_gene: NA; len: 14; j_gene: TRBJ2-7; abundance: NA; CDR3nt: TGTGCCAGCAGTTTCTGGTTGGGGGCGCGCGAGCAGTACTTC; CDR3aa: CASSFWLGAREQYF
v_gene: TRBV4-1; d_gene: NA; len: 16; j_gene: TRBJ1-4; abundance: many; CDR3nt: TGCGCCAGCAGCCAGGGTTACCTGACCGAGGGTGAAAAACTGTTTTTT; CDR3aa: CASSQGYLTEGEKLFF
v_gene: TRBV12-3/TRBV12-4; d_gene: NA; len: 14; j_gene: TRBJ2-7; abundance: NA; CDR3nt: TGTGCCAGCAGTATGACGGCGGGTGGCTACGAGCAGTACTTC; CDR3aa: CASSMTAGGYEQYF
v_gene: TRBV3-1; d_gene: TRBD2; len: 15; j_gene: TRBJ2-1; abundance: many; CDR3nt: TGTGCCAGCAGGCTAAGCGGGGGATCCTACAATGAGCAGTTCTTC; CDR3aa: CASRLSGGSYNEQFF
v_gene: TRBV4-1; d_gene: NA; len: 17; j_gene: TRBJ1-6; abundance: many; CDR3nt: TGCGCCAGCAGCCAAGATGGGACCGGACAGCTAAATTCACCCCTCCACTTT; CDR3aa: CASSQDGTGQLNSPLHF
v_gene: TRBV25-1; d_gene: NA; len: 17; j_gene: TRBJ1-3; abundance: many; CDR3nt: TGTGCCAGCAGTGAAGCGGGTTCAGGAGTGGAAGGAAACACCATATATTTT; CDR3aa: CASSEAGSGVEGNTIYF
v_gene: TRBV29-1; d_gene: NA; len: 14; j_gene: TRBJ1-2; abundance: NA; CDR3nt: TGCAGCGTTGAAGGGCTAAGGGGCTACTATGGCTACACCTTC; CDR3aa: CSVEGLRGYYGYTF
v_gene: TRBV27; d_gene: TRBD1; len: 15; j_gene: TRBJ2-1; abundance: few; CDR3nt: TGTGCCAGCAGACCCCGGGACAGAGGTTACAATGAGCAGTTCTTC; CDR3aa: CASRPRDRGYNEQFF
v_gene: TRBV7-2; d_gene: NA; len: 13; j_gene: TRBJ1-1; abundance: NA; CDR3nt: TGTGCCAGCAGCCTAGCGACAGGCACTGAAGCTTTCTTT; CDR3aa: CASSLATGTEAFF
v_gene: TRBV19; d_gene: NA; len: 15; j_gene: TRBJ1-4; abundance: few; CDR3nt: TGTGCCAGTATGCAGTATGTAGAGGGTAATGAAAAACTGTTTTTT; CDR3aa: CASMQYVEGNEKLFF
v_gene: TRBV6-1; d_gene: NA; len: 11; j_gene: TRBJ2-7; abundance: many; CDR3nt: TGTGCCAGCAGTAACGGGGCCGAGCAGTACTTC; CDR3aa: CASSNGAEQYF